This TCR beta chain was captured by sequencing in a study of Graves' ophthalmopathy and Graves' hyperthyroidism. Background on the study: Untreated patients at initial diagnosis provided peripheral blood.

Amplification targeted the TCR beta CDR3 regions, with RNA transcripts as the source material. The workflow started with a first-round RT-PCR run with HTBI primers and then moved on to a second-round multiplex PCR. MiXCR was run by TCRdb on the multiplex PCR reads, yielding one entry per CDR3 protein. Of about 210,000 distinct CDR3 sequences in the sample, under 30% were seen once. General study results and limits: Thyroid clonotypes that were expanded above 0.001 frequency mostly also appeared in blood.

This clonotype appeared many times. Its antigen is unknown. CDR1 and CDR2 (germline): MNHEY, SVGEGT. There are 15 residues in the CDR3. V was clipped by 6 bases and J by 3 bases, with 18 bases between them. Every ophthalmopathy donor presented moderate-to-severe activity, CAS ≥3, NOSPECS ≥4 and duration under 3 months. The chain uses TRBV6-2 or TRBV6-3 and TRBJ2-7, with TRBD2 as a possible D gene (6 bases). Material for sequencing was peripheral blood. The origin of this receptor is a man aged 50-59 years with Graves' ophthalmopathy. For the CDR3, the DNA is TGTGCCAGCAGACCCCGGCGGACTAACGACTACGAGCAGTACTTC. Its translation is CASRPRRTNDYEQYF.